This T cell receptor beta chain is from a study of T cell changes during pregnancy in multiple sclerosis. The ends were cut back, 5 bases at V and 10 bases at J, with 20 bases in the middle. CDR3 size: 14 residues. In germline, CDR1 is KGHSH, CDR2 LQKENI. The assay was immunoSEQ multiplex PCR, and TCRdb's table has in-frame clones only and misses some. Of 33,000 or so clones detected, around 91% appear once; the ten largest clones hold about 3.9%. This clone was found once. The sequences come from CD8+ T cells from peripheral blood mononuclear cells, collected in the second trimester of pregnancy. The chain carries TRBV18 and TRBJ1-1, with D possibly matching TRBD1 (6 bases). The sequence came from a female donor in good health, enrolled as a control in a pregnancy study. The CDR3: CASSNFGGGYGAFF. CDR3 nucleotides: TGTGCCAGCTCAAATTTTGGGGGCGGTTATGGAGCTTTCTTT.